One T cell receptor (beta chain) is described in this entry. The data were obtained in a study of monozygotic twins with inflammatory bowel disease. Germline V lookup: CDR1 MNHEY, CDR2 SMNVEV (reference sequence). The CDR3 extends over 15 amino acids. From its re-call of the 5' RACE reads, TCRdb lists each CDR3 protein once, without DNA. Its listing shows approximately 400,000 distinct CDR3 sequences. This TCR derives from a human donor with ulcerative colitis or Crohn's disease, or a healthy co-twin of an affected twin (not recorded which). The sample was blood. The chain joins TRBV27 to TRBJ2-2; the D call of TRBD2 rests on TCRdb alone, since no DNA is present to check it. CDR3 sequence reads: CASSTGLAGTGELFF.